This T cell receptor (beta chain) emerged from a study of blood T cells in healthy people across ages. This clonotype was seen a handful of times. Antigen unknown. Drawing of peripheral blood yielded 7.5 to 10 milliliters from each donor. Study-level findings and limits: Conclusively comparing naive with antigen-experienced cells was impossible with unsorted PBMCs. A roughly linear age-dependent decrease characterized TCR beta diversity per million T cells.

A J-beta primer mix and a sample-barcoded 5' primer were used in a second PCR of roughly 7 to 12 cycles. Template switching added a 12-random-nucleotide identifier to every cDNA molecule. TCRdb ran MiXCR on the 5' RACE reads and lists one entry per CDR3 protein. The sample includes 1.5 million to 2 million distinct CDR3 sequences, approximately 39% of them seen just once. CDR1 SGHTA and CDR2 FQGNSA come from the germline V gene. V lost 1 base and J lost 8, with 9 bases in between. This CDR3 contains 14 residues. Sequencing was carried out using blood. The receptor was derived from a human donor in good health. The J gene is TRBJ2-6, the V gene TRBV7-2; D possibly corresponds to TRBD2 (6 bases). CDR3 loop: CASSLVGGSNVLTF. The CDR3 DNA reads TGTGCCAGCAGCTTAGTGGGGGGATCCAACGTCCTGACTTTC.